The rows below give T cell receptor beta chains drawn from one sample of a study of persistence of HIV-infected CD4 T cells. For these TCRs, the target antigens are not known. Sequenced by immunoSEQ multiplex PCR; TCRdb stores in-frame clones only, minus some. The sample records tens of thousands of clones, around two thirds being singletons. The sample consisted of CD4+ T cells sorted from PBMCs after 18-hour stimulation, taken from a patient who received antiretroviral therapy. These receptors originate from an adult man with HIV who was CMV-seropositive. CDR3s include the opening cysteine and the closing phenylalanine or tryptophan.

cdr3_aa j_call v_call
CASSLAQGSGDTEAFF TRBJ1-1 TRBV5-1
CASSYSLAGITDTQYF TRBJ2-3 TRBV6-6
CASSLGRVYGYTF TRBJ1-2 TRBV7-9
CASSINSNSNQPQHF TRBJ1-5 TRBV19
CASSLGRATDTQYF TRBJ2-3 TRBV7-3
CASSRGSETSNQPQHF TRBJ1-5 TRBV21-1
CSDVKIANYGYTF TRBJ1-2 TRBV29-1
CASSLVRTGGRSLFF TRBJ2-1 TRBV5-8
CASSISPGQGFHSYEQYF TRBJ2-7 TRBV7-9
CATFQPRPGKGSTEAFF TRBJ1-1 TRBV28
CASSLEVSPLHF TRBJ1-6 TRBV7-9
CASSLGQGTYNEQFF TRBJ2-1 TRBV7-3
CASSGLTGGQGAYTF TRBJ1-2 TRBV2
CASSVEQEQFF TRBJ2-1 TRBV9
CSASAPGKTEAFF TRBJ1-1 TRBV20-1
CASSPQGKGGNTIYF TRBJ1-3 TRBV18
CASGLGGRNQPQHF TRBJ1-5 TRBV12-5
CASSYHSGGYNEQFF TRBJ2-1 TRBV6-5
CASSLNSGTANYGYTF TRBJ1-2 TRBV7-3
CASSVTPYEQFF TRBJ2-1 TRBV2
CASSLRGETQYF TRBJ2-5 TRBV7-6
CASTPPSGEQYF TRBJ2-7 TRBV2
CASSYIQGSYEQYF TRBJ2-7 TRBV6-5
CASSPGTGSHEQFF TRBJ2-1 TRBV11-3
CASSITGGYREKLFF TRBJ1-4 TRBV7-8
CASRKWERGTEAFF TRBJ1-1 TRBV6-5
CASSLMGGATYEQYF TRBJ2-7 TRBV7-9
CASSKNRDEKLFF TRBJ1-4 TRBV19
CASSLNPPSSYEQYF TRBJ2-7 TRBV28
CASSSSNVGTQYF TRBJ2-3 TRBV7-3
CASSYDKYGYTF TRBJ1-2 TRBV12-3/TRBV12-4
CASSLSSNGGSEQYF TRBJ2-7 TRBV27
CASSTSYSGGAGTDTQYF TRBJ2-3 TRBV19
CASSPGVGTGELFF TRBJ2-2 TRBV19
CASSLAAGRWYGYTF TRBJ1-2 TRBV14
CASSPSRTRSPEQFF TRBJ2-1 TRBV3-1/TRBV3-2
CASGWGGERNQPQHF TRBJ1-5 TRBV12-5
CASSLVGRTAYNEKLFF TRBJ1-4 TRBV5-5
CASSFTGWTSGGAVSYNEQFF TRBJ2-1 TRBV28
CASSLTTTDSQYF TRBJ2-7 TRBV5-1
CSVDQGLSSYNEQFF TRBJ2-1 TRBV29-1
CASSDATTGGWADTQYF TRBJ2-3 TRBV2
CASSSVGTGSSPLHF TRBJ1-6 TRBV28
CASSPGQGGNYGYTF TRBJ1-2 TRBV19